This T cell receptor beta chain came from a study of T and B cells in COVID-19 patients. For the study at large: Critical illness requiring mechanical ventilation or extracorporeal membrane oxygenation affected three fifths of the roughly 20 active-infection patients. Of 20 to 25 active-infection patients, 15 to 18 carried comorbidities linked to unfavorable COVID-19 outcome.

Study-wide results and caveats: Highly clonal in active COVID-19, TRB repertoires exceeded healthy-donor diversity and richness at recovery.

Each TRB amplification used roughly 250-550 ng of genomic DNA from blood. BIOMED2 TRB-A/B primer pools were used in multiplex TRB PCR. TCRdb re-analysed the multiplex PCR reads in MiXCR, keeping a single row per CDR3 protein. This table has approximately 15,000 distinct CDR3 sequences, about 31% appearing once. This clonotype was seen a few times. Its antigen is undetermined. The germline V and J ends were trimmed by 0 bases and 7 bases, with 5 bases remaining between them. Germline CDR1 reads KGHDR; CDR2 reads SFDVKD. The CDR3 runs to 12 residues. The sequenced sample was blood. The chain employs TRBV24-1 and TRBJ1-2; no clear D. This clonotype was obtained from a human donor who had recovered from COVID-19. The CDR3 sequence: CATSDLNRGYTF. CDR3 coding DNA: TGTGCCACCAGTGATTTGAACCGTGGCTACACCTTC.